These T cell receptor beta chains were read from a single sample in a study of T-cell reconstitution after alpha-beta-depleted transplantation in children. TCRdb redid the calling of the PCR reads with MiXCR, one entry per CDR3 protein. The sample yields some 500,000 distinct CDR3 sequences, 15% to 20% seen once. This specimen consisted of PBMCs from the stem cell graft donor, obtained from the stem cell graft. The receptors were sampled from a human donor who donated a stem cell graft to a child with acute lymphoblastic leukemia. Both conserved end residues are part of each CDR3.

CDR3 length	V gene	CDR3 protein
14	TRBV13	CASSLNQGRNEQFF
17	TRBV5-1	CASSSFPGAVISYEQYF
13	TRBV9	CASSPRSSGEQYF
15	TRBV7-9	CASSLPTSGGGWQYF
16	TRBV5-4	CASSLVGSGRTYEQYF
15	TRBV9	CASSGPSGSKETQYF
11	TRBV12-3/TRBV12-4	CASSFTGQAFF
15	TRBV20-1	CSAPFGGGGSEKLFF
14	TRBV20-1	CSARSQGEPYEQYF
16	TRBV6-5	CASSYLGTSGKNEQFF
16	TRBV19	CASSMGTGGPNQPQHF
12	TRBV25-1	CASSDLVYEQYF
15	TRBV27	CASSPRTSGTGHMYF
14	TRBV25-1	CASRGRGLDQPQHF
12	TRBV6-5	CASTRQGGVQYF
13	TRBV10-3	CALHRGEGYGYTF
14	TRBV4-1	CASSQVGQPYGYTF
18	TRBV11-1	CVSSTAPGGDRGIYEQYF
14	TRBV12-3/TRBV12-4	CASSLWGNTDTQYF
14	TRBV7-9	CASSSEGSVWPQHF
11	TRBV11-1	CASSTDYEQYF
12	TRBV5-6	CASSWGGHEQFF
15	TRBV14	CASSQEPTPEETQYF
15	TRBV24-1	CATSASYGRADTQYF